Given below is one TCR beta chain in context. The antigen is undetermined. This entry comes from a study of cytomegalovirus exposure and HLA in healthy donors. Study details: The same platform as the 650 to 700 first-cohort repertoires was used for the 90 to 150 validation repertoires, a later analysis reported. Study-level points and caveats: That first-cohort TCR clusters tended to co-occur in the roughly 130 validation repertoires was found in a later analysis. Most TCR sequences showed up rarely, but some public TCRs showed up in many donors. Overall, approximately 150 TCR beta chains were annotated as cytomegalovirus-associated.

The repertoire was sequenced with immunoSEQ multiplex PCR; TCRdb's copy has only in-frame clones and lacks some. The data show 55,000 to 80,000 clones, roughly 94% seen once. The V gene lost 3 bases and the J gene lost 5 bases, with 8 bases spanning the gap. CDR3 length equals 13 residues. Germline V gene data show CDR1 as MDHEN and CDR2 as SYDVKM. Sequencing input: PBMCs. The V call is TRBV28, the J call TRBJ1-5; D perhaps matches TRBD1 (6 bases). This TCR derives from a woman aged 18-30 years in good health and CMV-seropositive. The CDR3 here is CASSFYRDQPQHF. The CDR3 nucleotides read TGTGCCAGCAGTTTCTACAGGGATCAGCCCCAGCATTTT.